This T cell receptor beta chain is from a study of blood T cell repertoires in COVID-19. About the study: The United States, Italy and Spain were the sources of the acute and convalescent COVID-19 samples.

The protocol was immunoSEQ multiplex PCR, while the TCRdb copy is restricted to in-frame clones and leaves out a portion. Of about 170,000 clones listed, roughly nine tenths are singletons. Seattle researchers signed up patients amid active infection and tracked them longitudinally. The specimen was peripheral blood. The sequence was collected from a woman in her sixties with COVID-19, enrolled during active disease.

DNA for the CDR3: TGTGCCACCAGCAGAGGACGGGTCACTGAAGCTTTCTTT. It translates to CATSRGRVTEAFF. The chain uses TRBV15 and TRBJ1-1, with D unresolved. The CDR3 is 13 amino acids. The V gene lost 1 base and the J gene lost 4 bases, with 7 bases spanning the gap. CDR1 LNHNV and CDR2 YYDKDF come from the germline V gene (reference sequence).